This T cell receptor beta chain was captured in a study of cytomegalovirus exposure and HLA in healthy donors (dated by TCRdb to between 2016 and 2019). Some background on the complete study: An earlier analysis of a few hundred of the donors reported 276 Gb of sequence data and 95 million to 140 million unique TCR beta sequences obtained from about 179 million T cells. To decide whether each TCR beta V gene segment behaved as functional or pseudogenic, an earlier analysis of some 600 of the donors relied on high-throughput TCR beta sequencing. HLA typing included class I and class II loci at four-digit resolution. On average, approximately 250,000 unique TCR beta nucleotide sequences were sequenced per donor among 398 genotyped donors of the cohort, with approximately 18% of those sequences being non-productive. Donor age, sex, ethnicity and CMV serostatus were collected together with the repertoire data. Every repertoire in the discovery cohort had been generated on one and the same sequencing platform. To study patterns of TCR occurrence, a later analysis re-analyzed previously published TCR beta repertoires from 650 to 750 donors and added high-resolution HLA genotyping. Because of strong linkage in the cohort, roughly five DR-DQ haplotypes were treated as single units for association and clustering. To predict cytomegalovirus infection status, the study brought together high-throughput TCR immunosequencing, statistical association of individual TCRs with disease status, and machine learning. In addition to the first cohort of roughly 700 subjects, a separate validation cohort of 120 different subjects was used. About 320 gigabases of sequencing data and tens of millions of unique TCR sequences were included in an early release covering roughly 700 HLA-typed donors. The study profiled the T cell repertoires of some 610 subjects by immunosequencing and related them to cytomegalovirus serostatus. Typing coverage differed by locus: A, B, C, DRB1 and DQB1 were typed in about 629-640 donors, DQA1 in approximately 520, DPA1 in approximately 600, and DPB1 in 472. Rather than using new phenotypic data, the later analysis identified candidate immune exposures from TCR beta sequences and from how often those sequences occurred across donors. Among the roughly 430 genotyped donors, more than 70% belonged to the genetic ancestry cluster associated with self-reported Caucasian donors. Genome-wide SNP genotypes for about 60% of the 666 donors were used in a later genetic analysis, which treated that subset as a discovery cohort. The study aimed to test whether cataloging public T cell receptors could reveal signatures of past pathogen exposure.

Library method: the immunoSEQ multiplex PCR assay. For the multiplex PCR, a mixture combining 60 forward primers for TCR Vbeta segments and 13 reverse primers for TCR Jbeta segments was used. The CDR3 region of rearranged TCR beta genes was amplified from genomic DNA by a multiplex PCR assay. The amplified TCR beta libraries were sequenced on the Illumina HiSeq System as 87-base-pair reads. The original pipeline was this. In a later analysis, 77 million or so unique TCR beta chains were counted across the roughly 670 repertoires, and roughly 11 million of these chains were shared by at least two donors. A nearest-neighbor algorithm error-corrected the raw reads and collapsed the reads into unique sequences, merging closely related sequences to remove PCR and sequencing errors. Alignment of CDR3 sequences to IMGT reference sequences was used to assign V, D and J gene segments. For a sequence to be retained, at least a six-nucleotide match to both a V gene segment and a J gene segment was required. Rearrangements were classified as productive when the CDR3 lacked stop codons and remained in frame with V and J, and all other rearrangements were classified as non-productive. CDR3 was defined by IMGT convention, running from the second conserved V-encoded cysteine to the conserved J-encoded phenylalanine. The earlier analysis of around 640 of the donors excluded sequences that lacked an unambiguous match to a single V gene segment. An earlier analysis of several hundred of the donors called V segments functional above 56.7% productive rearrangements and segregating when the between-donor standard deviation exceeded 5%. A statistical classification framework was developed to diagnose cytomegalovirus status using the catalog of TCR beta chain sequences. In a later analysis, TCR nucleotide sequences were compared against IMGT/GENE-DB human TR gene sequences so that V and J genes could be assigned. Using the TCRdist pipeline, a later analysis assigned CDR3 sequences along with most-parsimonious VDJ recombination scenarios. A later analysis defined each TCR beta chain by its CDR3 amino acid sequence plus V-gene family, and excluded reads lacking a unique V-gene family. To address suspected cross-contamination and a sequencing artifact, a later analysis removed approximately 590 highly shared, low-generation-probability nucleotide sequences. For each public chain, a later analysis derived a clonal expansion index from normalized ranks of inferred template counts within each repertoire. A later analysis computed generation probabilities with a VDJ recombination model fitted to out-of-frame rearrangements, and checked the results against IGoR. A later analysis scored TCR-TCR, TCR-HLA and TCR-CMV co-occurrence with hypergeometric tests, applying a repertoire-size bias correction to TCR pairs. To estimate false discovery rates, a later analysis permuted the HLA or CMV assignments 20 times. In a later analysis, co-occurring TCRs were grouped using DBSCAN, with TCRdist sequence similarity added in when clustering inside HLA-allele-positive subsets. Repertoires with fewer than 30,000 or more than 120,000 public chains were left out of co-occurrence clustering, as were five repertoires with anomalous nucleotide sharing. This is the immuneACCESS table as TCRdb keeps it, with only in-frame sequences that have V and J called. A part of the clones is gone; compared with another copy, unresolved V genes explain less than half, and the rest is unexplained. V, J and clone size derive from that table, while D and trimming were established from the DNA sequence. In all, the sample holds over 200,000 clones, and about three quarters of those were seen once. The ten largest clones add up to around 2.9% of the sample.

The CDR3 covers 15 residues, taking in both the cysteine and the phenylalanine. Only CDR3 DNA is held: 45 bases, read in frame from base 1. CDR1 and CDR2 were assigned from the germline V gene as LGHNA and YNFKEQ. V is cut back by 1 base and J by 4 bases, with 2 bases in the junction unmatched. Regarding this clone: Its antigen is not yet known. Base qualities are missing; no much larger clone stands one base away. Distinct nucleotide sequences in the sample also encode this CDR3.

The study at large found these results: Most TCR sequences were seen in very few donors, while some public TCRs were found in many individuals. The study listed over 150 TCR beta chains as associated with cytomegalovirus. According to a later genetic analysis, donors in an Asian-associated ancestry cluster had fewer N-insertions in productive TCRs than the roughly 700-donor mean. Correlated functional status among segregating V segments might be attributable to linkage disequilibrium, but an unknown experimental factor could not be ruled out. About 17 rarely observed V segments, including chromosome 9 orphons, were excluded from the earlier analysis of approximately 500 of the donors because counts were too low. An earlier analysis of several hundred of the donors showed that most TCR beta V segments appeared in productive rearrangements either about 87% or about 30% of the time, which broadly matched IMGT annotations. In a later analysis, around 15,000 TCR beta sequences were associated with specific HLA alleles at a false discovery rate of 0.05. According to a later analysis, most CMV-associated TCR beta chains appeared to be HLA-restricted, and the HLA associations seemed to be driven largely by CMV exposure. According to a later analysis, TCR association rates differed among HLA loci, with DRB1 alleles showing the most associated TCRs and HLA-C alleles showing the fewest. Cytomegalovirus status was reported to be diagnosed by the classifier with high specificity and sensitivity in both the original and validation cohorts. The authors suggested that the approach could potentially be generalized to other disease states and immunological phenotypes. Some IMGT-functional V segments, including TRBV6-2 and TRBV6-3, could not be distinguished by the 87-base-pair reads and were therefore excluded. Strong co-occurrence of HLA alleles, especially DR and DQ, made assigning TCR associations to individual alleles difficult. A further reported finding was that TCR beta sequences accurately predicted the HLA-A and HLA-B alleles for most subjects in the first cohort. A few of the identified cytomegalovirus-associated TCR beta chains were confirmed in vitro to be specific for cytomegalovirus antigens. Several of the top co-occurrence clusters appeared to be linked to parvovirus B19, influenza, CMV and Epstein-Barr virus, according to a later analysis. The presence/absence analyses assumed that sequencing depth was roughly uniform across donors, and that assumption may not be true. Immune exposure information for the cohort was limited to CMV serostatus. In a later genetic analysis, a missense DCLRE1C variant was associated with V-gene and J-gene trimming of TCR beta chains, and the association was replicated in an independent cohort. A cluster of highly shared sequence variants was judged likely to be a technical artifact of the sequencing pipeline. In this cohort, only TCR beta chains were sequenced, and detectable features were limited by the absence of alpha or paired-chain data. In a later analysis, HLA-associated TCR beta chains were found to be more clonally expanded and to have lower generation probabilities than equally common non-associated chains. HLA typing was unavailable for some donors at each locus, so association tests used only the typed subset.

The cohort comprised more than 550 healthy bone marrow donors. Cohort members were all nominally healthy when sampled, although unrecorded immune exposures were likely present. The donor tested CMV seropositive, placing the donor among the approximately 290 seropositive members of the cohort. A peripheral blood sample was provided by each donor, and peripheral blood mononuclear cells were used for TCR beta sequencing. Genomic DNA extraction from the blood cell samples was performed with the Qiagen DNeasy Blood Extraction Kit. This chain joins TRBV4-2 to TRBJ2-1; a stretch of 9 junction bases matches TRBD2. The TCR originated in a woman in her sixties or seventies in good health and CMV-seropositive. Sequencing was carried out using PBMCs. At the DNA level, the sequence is TGTGCCAGCAGCCAAGGTCTAGCGGGATACAATGAGCAGTTCTTC. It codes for CASSQGLAGYNEQFF.